The TCR beta chain described here comes from a study of CD8 T cell repertoires and HIV-1 epitope variants. In the study overall: An uncultured baseline aliquot held 1M T cells.

This clone appeared once. What it recognizes is unknown. The CDR3 has 14 amino acids. Germline loops: CDR1 MDHEN, CDR2 SYDVKM. V was clipped by 4 bases and J by 6 bases; unmatched bases: 3. The assay was immunoSEQ multiplex PCR, and TCRdb's table has in-frame clones only and misses some. This table has roughly 4,100 clones, under 70% appearing once. What was sequenced was cultured CD8+ T cells derived from PBMCs. The V and J genes are TRBV28 and TRBJ2-1; TRBD2 matches 10 bases. The clonotype originates from a male donor with HIV. CDR3 amino acids: CASSSGLAVNEQFF. Here the CDR3 DNA reads TGTGCCAGCAGTTCCGGACTAGCGGTCAATGAGCAGTTCTTC.